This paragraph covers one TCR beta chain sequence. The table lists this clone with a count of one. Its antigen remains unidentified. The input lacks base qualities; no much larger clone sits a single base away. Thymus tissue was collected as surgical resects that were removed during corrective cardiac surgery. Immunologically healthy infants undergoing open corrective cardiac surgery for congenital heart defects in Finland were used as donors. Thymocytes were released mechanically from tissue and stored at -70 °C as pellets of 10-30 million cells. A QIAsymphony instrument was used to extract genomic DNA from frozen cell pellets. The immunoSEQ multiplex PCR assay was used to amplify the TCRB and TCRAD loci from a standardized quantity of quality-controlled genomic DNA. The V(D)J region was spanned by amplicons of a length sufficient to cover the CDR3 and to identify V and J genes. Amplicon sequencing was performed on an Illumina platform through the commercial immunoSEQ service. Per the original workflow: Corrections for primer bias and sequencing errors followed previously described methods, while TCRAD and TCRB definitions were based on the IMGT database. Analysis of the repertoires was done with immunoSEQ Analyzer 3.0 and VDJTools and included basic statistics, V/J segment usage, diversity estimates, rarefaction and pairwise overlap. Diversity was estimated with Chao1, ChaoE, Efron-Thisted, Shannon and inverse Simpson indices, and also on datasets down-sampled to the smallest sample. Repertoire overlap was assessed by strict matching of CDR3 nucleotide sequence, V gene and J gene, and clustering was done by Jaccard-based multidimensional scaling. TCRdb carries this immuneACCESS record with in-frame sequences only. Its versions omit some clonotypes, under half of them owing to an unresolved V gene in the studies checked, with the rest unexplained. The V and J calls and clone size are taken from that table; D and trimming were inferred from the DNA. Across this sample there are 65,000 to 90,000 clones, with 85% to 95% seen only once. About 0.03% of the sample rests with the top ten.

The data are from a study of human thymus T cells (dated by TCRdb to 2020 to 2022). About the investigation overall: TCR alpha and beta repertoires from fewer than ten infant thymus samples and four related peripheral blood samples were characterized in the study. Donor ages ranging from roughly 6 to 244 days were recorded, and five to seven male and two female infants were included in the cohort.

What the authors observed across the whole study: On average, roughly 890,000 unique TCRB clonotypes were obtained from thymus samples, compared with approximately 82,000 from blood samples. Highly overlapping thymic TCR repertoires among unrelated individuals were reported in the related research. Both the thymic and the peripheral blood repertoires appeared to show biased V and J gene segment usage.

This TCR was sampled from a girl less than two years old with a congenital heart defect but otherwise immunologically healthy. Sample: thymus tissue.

The DNA sequence reads TGTGCCAGCAGCTTAAGCGGGGGGCTGGACGAGCAGTACTTC. It translates to CASSLSGGLDEQYF. The sequence links TRBV7-9 to TRBJ2-7, with 9 bases aligning to TRBD2. For this chain, trimming is 2 bases at the V end and 5 bases at the J end, and the number of junction bases without a gene match is 4. The germline V gene (reference sequence) yields SEHNR for CDR1 and FQNEAQ for CDR2. The CDR3 numbers 14 residues from cysteine through phenylalanine. Of all the DNA, just the CDR3 is kept, 42 bases in frame from base 1. The full variable domain, completed from the reference TRBV7-9 and TRBJ2-7 proteins outside the CDR3, reads DTGVSQNPRHKITKRGQNVTFRCDPISEHNRLYWYRQTLGQGPEFLTYFQNEAQLEKSRLLSDRFSAERPKGSFSTLEIQRTEQGDSAMYLCASSLSGGLDEQYFGPGTRLTVT.